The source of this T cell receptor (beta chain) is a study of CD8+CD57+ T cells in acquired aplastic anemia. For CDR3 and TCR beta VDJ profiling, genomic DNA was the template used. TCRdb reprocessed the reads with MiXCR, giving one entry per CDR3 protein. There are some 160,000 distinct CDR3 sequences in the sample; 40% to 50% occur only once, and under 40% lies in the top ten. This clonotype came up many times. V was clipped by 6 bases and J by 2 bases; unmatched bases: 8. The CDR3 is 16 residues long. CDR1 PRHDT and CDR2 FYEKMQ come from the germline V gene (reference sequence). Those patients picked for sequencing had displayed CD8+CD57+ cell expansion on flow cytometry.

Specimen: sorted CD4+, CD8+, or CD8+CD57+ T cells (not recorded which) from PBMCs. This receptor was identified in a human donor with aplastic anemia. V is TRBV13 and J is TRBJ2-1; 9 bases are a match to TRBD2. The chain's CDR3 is CASRLRLAEPYNEQFF. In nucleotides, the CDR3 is TGTGCCAGCAGATTAAGACTAGCGGAGCCCTACAATGAGCAGTTCTTC.